At least ten counts were recorded for the clone carrying this T cell receptor beta chain. Its cognate antigen is unknown. Germline V gives CDR1 SGHDT, CDR2 YYEEEE. Trimming pared 7 bases from V and 5 bases from J, leaving 19 bases between. The CDR3 sequence is 14 residues long. The authors made cDNA by 5'RACE with 10-nucleotide random UMIs. TCRdb itself ran the 5' RACE reads through MiXCR, one entry per CDR3 protein. The profile shows approximately 90,000 distinct CDR3 sequences, around 3.3% of them singletons. This specimen comes from a study of neurological immune-mediated disorders. Whole-study results and caveats: No sharing of CDR3 amino acid sequences was observed among expanded clones across subjects, suggesting private repertoires in all groups. When the repertoires were sorted by phylogenetic grouping, those of 18 of 34 multiple sclerosis patients ended up in one related-CDR3 cluster, a possible signature.

The receptor comes from a woman younger than 30 with multiple sclerosis. Sequenced input: PBMCs. The chain uses TRBV5-6 and TRBJ2-7; D is possibly TRBD1 (6 bases). The CDR3 is CASLGLTGSHEQYF. As DNA, the CDR3 is TGTGCCAGCTTGGGCCTAACAGGGTCCCACGAGCAGTACTTC.